These T cell receptor beta chains were read from a single sample in a study of spatial heterogeneity in lung cancer. TCRdb itself ran the 5' RACE reads through MiXCR, one entry per CDR3 protein. The data hold approximately 40,000 distinct CDR3 sequences, with roughly 5% observed a single time. The material was PBMCs, obtained at surgery. Every receptor here comes from a female donor with early-stage non-small cell lung cancer. CDR3s include the opening cysteine and the closing phenylalanine or tryptophan. Fields, in order: D gene, J gene, CDR3 length, clone size, V gene, CDR3 DNA, CDR3 protein. D genes are given only for firm matches. Expanded clones are given a class, and other clones once, few, many or no size at all.

D: NA; J: TRBJ1-2; length: 16; size: many; V: TRBV10-3; DNA: TGTGCCATCAGTGCCTTAGGTGGCCCGGGTATGGATGGCTACACCTTC; CDR3: CAISALGGPGMDGYTF
D: NA; J: TRBJ2-3; length: 15; size: many; V: TRBV7-9; DNA: TGTGCCAGCAGCTTAGAGGTCGGGAGTGCAGATACGCAGTATTTT; CDR3: CASSLEVGSADTQYF
D: TRBD1; J: TRBJ1-5; length: 14; size: many; V: TRBV5-4; DNA: TGTGCCAGCAGCTTTGGGACAGGGCATCAGCCCCAGCATTTT; CDR3: CASSFGTGHQPQHF
D: TRBD2; J: TRBJ2-7; length: 15; size: many; V: TRBV6-2/TRBV6-3; DNA: TGTGCCAGCAGTCCCAGCGGGAGCGAAACCTACGAGCAGTACTTC; CDR3: CASSPSGSETYEQYF
D: TRBD2; J: TRBJ2-3; length: 15; size: medium-sized; V: TRBV24-1; DNA: TGTGCCACCAGTGCGAGCGGGAGCGTCTTGGATACGCAGTATTTT; CDR3: CATSASGSVLDTQYF
D: NA; J: TRBJ1-2; length: 14; size: NA; V: TRBV5-4; DNA: TGTGCCAGCAGCTTGATCTTTCAAGGAAGAGGCTACACCTTC; CDR3: CASSLIFQGRGYTF
D: TRBD2; J: TRBJ2-3; length: 16; size: NA; V: TRBV5-1; DNA: TGCGCCAGCAGCCCTCGGACTAGCGGGAGTGGCTATACGCAGTATTTT; CDR3: CASSPRTSGSGYTQYF
D: NA; J: TRBJ2-1; length: 17; size: many; V: TRBV18; DNA: TGTGCCAGCTCACCAGGGCTGGGCAGGGCGTTTTACAATGAGCAGTTCTTC; CDR3: CASSPGLGRAFYNEQFF
D: TRBD2; J: TRBJ2-4; length: 14; size: many; V: TRBV30; DNA: TGTGCCTGGAGTGTAGGAGCGGGGGAAAACATTCAGTACTTC; CDR3: CAWSVGAGENIQYF
D: TRBD2; J: TRBJ2-7; length: 18; size: few; V: TRBV7-2; DNA: TGTGCCAGCAGCTTACGGGGACTAGCGGGACCAAATCCCTACGAGCAGTACTTC; CDR3: CASSLRGLAGPNPYEQYF
D: NA; J: TRBJ1-1; length: 15; size: many; V: TRBV6-6; DNA: TGTGCCAGCAGCTCTTTCTACCGGGACTCCGAGTCAGCTTTCTTT; CDR3: CASSSFYRDSESAFF
D: NA; J: TRBJ1-1; length: 14; size: many; V: TRBV3-1; DNA: TGTGCCAGCGGGCCTTACGGAAAGAACACTGAAGCTTTCTTT; CDR3: CASGPYGKNTEAFF
D: TRBD2; J: TRBJ2-1; length: 13; size: many; V: TRBV20-1; DNA: TGCAGTGCTTACAGCGGGGGGGCTAATGAGCAGTTCTTC; CDR3: CSAYSGGANEQFF
D: NA; J: TRBJ1-5; length: 18; size: NA; V: TRBV12-3/TRBV12-4; DNA: TGTGCCAGCAGTTTAAATCGGGCAGGCATTAACGGCAATCAGCCCCAGCATTTT; CDR3: CASSLNRAGINGNQPQHF
D: NA; J: TRBJ1-1; length: 13; size: few; V: TRBV15; DNA: TGTGCCACCAGGGGGAACCTGAACACTGAAGCTTTCTTT; CDR3: CATRGNLNTEAFF
D: NA; J: TRBJ2-1; length: 15; size: few; V: TRBV5-1; DNA: TGCGCCAGCAGCTTGGAGGCTAGAAACTACAATGAGCAGTTCTTC; CDR3: CASSLEARNYNEQFF
D: TRBD1; J: TRBJ2-5; length: 15; size: many; V: TRBV2; DNA: TGTGCCAGCAGAGCTAACAGGGGTCGGCAAGAGACCCAGTACTTC; CDR3: CASRANRGRQETQYF
D: NA; J: TRBJ2-2; length: 14; size: many; V: TRBV6-5; DNA: TGTGCCAGCAGTTTCGGCTGGTCCGGCGGGGAGCTGTTTTTT; CDR3: CASSFGWSGGELFF
D: TRBD2; J: TRBJ2-1; length: 18; size: many; V: TRBV10-1; DNA: TGCGCCAGCACCGAGCTTATCGCGGTGACTAGCGGGGGCGATGAGCAGTTCTTC; CDR3: CASTELIAVTSGGDEQFF
D: TRBD1; J: TRBJ1-5; length: 15; size: few; V: TRBV19; DNA: TGTGCCAGTACCGGAGACAGGGGCTTCTATCAGCCCCAGCATTTT; CDR3: CASTGDRGFYQPQHF
D: NA; J: TRBJ1-1; length: 15; size: many; V: TRBV2; DNA: TGTGCCAGCAGTGATACTAGGACGGTGAACACTGAAGCTTTCTTT; CDR3: CASSDTRTVNTEAFF
D: TRBD2; J: TRBJ2-3; length: 16; size: many; V: TRBV3-1; DNA: TGTGCCAGCAGCCAAGCTCTGGGAGGGTACACAGATACGCAGTATTTT; CDR3: CASSQALGGYTDTQYF
D: NA; J: TRBJ1-5; length: 15; size: many; V: TRBV29-1; DNA: TGCAGCGTTGTCTTTGGGGGCTCGGGCAATCAGCCCCAGCATTTT; CDR3: CSVVFGGSGNQPQHF